This T cell receptor (beta chain) was profiled in a study of blood T cell repertoires in COVID-19. Study in general: Researchers got acute and convalescent COVID-19 samples from the United States, Italy and Spain. Sample material is recorded as cDNA or gDNA derived from T cells, B-cell-depleted T cells, or PBMCs.

The germline CDR1 and CDR2 sequences are LNHDA and SQIVND (reference sequence). V lost 1 base, J lost 1 base, and 3 bases stayed unmatched. The CDR3 totals 16 residues. Sequencing was performed with immunoSEQ multiplex PCR; in TCRdb, only in-frame clones are kept and a portion is missing. The table lists about 76,000 clones, 80% of them singletons. The chain couples TRBV19 to TRBJ1-5; 8 bases map to TRBD1. The TCR comes from a human donor in a cohort sampled during active COVID-19. The sequencing sample was made of peripheral blood. CDR3 sequence reads: CASSIAGTGSNQPQHF. CDR3 in DNA: TGTGCCAGTAGTATAGCGGGGACAGGAAGCAATCAGCCCCAGCATTTT.